These 4 T cell receptor beta chains came from one sample sequenced in a study of cytomegalovirus exposure and HLA in healthy donors. Use of 60 Vbeta and 13 Jbeta primers characterized the PCR. Sequencing was performed with immunoSEQ multiplex PCR; in TCRdb, only in-frame clones are kept and a portion is missing. The sample records 120,000 or so clones, 50% to 75% being singletons. The sequenced sample was PBMCs. All receptors come from a woman aged 40-49 years in good health and CMV-seropositive.

The genes are TRBV5-1 and TRBJ2-6; 8 positions agree with TRBD1. V dropped 0 bases and J dropped 3; count of bases not matched to a gene: 20. Germline-derived CDR1 and CDR2 are SGHRS and YFSETQ. The CDR3 consists of 22 residues. Written as DNA, the CDR3 is TGCGCCAGCAGCTTGGCCGGAGTCTCCGAGGACAGGGTAAACTTTGGGGCCAACGTCCTGACTTTC. It is translated as CASSLAGVSEDRVNFGANVLTF. The full variable domain, with the rest looked up from reference TRBV5-1 and TRBJ2-6, is KAGVTQTPRYLIKTRGQQVTLSCSPISGHRSVSWYQQTPGQGLQFLFEYFSETQRNKGNFPGRFSGRQFSNSRSEMNVSTLELGDSALYLCASSLAGVSEDRVNFGANVLTFGAGSRLTVL.

The J gene is TRBJ2-3, the V gene TRBV10-3, with TRBD1 identical over 7 bases. There are 13 residues in the CDR3. V was clipped by 7 bases and J by 2 bases; unmatched bases: 3. CDR1 is ENHRY, CDR2 SYGVKD, per germline. This CDR3 reads CAIKGASTDTQYF. The DNA for the CDR3 is TGTGCCATCAAGGGGGCCTCCACAGATACGCAGTATTTT.

The chain recombines TRBV2 with TRBJ2-7; 12 bases map to TRBD2. CDR1 SNHLY and CDR2 FYNNEI come from the germline V gene. The CDR3 consists of 16 residues. Trimming cost V 6 bases and J 2 bases; bases outside gene matches: 8. The CDR3 DNA sequence: TGTGCCAGCAGCATGCGGACTAGCGGGATACCCTACGAGCAGTACTTC. Translating gives CASSMRTSGIPYEQYF.

The V gene is TRBV19, the J gene TRBJ2-3, with D perhaps matching TRBD1 (6 bases). Germline V gives CDR1 LNHDA, CDR2 SQIVND (reference sequence). There are 14 residues in the CDR3. V lost 7 bases to trimming and J lost 0 bases, with 11 bases between them. The CDR3 coding sequence is TGTGCCAGTAATACAGGGTCTAGCACAGATACGCAGTATTTT. Translation gives CASNTGSSTDTQYF.